Given below is one T cell receptor beta chain in context. Its specificity is unknown. The CDR3 has 16 amino acids. Per germline, CDR1 SEHNR and CDR2 FQNEAQ (reference sequence). Every TCR library drew on around 3,600 ng of total RNA. Template-switch reactions added UMIs with a 6-nucleotide sample barcode. After re-calling the 5' RACE reads, TCRdb lists one entry per CDR3 protein, DNA absent. The table lists about 210,000 distinct CDR3 sequences. This sample stems from a study of monozygotic twins with inflammatory bowel disease. Overall study results and limits: Reduced clonotype sharing with other individuals was observed in IBD patients relative to healthy twins, especially with disease activity.

The V gene is TRBV7-9, the J gene TRBJ2-3. This TCR was recovered from a human donor with ulcerative colitis or Crohn's disease, or a healthy co-twin of an affected twin (not recorded which). The sequenced sample was blood. The CDR3 reads CASSFRTDLSTDTQYF.